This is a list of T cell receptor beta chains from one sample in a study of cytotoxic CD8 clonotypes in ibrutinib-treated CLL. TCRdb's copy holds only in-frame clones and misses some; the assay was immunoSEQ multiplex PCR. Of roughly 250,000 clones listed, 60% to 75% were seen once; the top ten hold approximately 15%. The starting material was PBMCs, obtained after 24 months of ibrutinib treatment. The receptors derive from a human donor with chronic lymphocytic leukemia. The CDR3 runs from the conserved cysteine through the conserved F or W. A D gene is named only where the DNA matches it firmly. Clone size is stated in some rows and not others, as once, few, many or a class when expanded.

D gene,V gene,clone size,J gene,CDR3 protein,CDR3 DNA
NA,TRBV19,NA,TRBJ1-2,CASRNRDYGYTF,TGTGCCAGTCGAAACAGGGACTATGGCTACACCTTC
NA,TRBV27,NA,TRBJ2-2,CASSLGGANTGELFF,TGTGCCAGCAGCCTCGGCGGTGCGAACACCGGGGAGCTGTTTTTT
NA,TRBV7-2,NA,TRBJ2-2,CASSLLYTANTGELFF,TGTGCCAGCAGCCTCCTCTACACCGCGAACACCGGGGAGCTGTTTTTT
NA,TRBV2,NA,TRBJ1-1,CASSEWLGRTEAFF,TGTGCCAGCAGTGAATGGCTGGGGAGGACTGAAGCTTTCTTT
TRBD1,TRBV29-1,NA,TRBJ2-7,CSATGQGAGEQYF,TGCAGCGCCACGGGGCAGGGGGCGGGCGAGCAGTACTTC
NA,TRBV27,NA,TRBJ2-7,CASSPSQGKAYF,TGTGCCAGCAGTCCCAGTCAGGGCAAGGCGTACTTC
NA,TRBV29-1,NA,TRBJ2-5,CSVEAAQETQYF,TGCAGCGTTGAGGCAGCTCAAGAGACCCAGTACTTC
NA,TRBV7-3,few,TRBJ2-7,CASSPGQNEQYF,TGTGCCAGCAGTCCCGGACAGAACGAGCAGTACTTC
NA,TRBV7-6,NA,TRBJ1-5,CASSPRRSDQPQHF,TGTGCCAGCAGCCCCCGACGAAGCGATCAGCCCCAGCATTTT
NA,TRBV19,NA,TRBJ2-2,CAVAPANANTGELFF,TGTGCAGTAGCCCCAGCCAACGCGAACACCGGGGAGCTGTTTTTT
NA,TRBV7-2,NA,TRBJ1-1,CASSRTALGTEAFF,TGTGCCAGCAGCCGGACTGCTCTGGGCACTGAAGCTTTCTTT